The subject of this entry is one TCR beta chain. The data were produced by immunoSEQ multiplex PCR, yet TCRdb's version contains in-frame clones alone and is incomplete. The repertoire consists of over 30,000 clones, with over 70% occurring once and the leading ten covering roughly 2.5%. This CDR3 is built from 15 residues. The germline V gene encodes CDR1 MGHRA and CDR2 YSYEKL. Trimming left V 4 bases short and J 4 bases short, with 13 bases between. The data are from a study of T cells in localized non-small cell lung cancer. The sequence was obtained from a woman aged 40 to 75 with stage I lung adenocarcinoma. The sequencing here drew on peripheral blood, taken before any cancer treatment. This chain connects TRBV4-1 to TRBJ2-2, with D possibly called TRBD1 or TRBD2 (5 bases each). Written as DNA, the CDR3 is TGCGCCAGCAGCCCACTAGGGGCGGGCACCGGGGAGCTGTTTTTT. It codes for CASSPLGAGTGELFF.